These 11 T cell receptor beta chains came from one sample sequenced in a study of T cells in narcolepsy. Clones were read by immunoSEQ multiplex PCR, and TCRdb kept only the in-frame ones, dropping some. Of fewer than 35,000 clones in the sample, 82% were seen once. The sample taken for sequencing was CD45RA- memory CD4+ T cells from PBMCs. The receptor source for this set is a human donor with narcolepsy.

As regards this clone: The junction shows a germline mismatch at one end, possibly a read error. This chain uses TRBV7-9 with TRBJ2-3; perhaps TRBD1 as D (5 bases). CDR1 and CDR2 from the germline V gene are SEHNR and FQNEAQ (reference sequence). This CDR3 comprises 15 residues. In nucleotides, the CDR3 is TGCGCCAGCAGCCAGGCAGGGATTCTCACAGATACGCAGTATTTT. This gives the protein CASSQAGILTDTQYF.

CDR3 amino acids: CSASDGETEAFF. CDR3 DNA: TGCAGCGCGTCGGACGGGGAGACTGAAGCTTTCTTT. The chain joins TRBV29-1 to TRBJ1-1; no reliable D call. Trimming cost V 7 bases and J 5 bases, with 14 bases left between them. Germline-derived CDR1 and CDR2 are SQVTM and ANQGSEA. The CDR3 runs to 12 residues.

This clone is a singleton in its sample. The V call is TRBV10-3, the J call TRBJ1-5; maybe TRBD1 (6 bases). The CDR3 totals 15 residues. Germline CDR1 ENHRY, CDR2 SYGVKD. V lost 3 bases to trimming and J lost 2 bases, with 11 bases between them. CDR3 coding DNA: TGTGCCATCAGTGATACAGGGATGGGCAATCAGCCCCAGCATTTT. Amino acids: CAISDTGMGNQPQHF.

This sequence joins TRBV5-1 and TRBJ1-1, with D unclear. This CDR3 spans 16 amino acids. Germline lookup yields CDR1 SGHRS and CDR2 YFSETQ. Trimming shortened V by 6 bases and J by 0 bases, and 18 bases separated the two germline ends. The CDR3 spells CASIEGGAVMNTEAFF. CDR3 nucleotides: TGCGCCAGCATAGAGGGCGGAGCCGTAATGAACACTGAAGCTTTCTTT.

The V gene is TRBV30, the J gene TRBJ1-4; possibly TRBD1 for D (5 bases). CDR1 and CDR2 from the germline V gene are GTSNPN and SVGIG (reference sequence). The CDR3 length is 15 residues. V was pared by 3 bases and J by 4 bases, with 15 bases between. CDR3 in amino acids: CAWSILTGNNEKLFF. DNA of the CDR3: TGTGCCTGGAGCATCCTTACAGGAAATAATGAAAAACTGTTTTTT. Supplemented by reference TRBV30 and TRBJ1-4, the full variable domain reads SQTIHQWPATLVQPVGSPLSLECTVEGTSNPNLYWYRQAAGRGLQLLFYSVGIGQISSEVPQNLSASRPQDRQFILSSKKLLLSDSGFYLCAWSILTGNNEKLFFGSGTQLSVL.

This chain links TRBV6-1 with TRBJ1-1, with TRBD1 identical over 8 bases. After removal of 6 bases from V and 4 bases from J, the junction contained 10 bases not matched to a gene. The germline gives CDR1 MNHNS, CDR2 SASEGT. CDR3 length: 15 residues. This CDR3 is CASSRPGQGATEAFF. In DNA, the CDR3 is TGTGCCAGCAGCCGACCAGGACAGGGAGCCACTGAAGCTTTCTTT.

V is TRBV9 and J is TRBJ2-7; the D is unclear. This CDR3 region has 10 residues. With 5 bases removed from V and 4 bases from J, the gap between germline ends came to 4 bases. From germline, CDR1 is SGDLS and CDR2 YYNGEE. As DNA, the CDR3 is TGTGCCAGCAGAGTGTACGAGCAGTACTTC. Translated: CASRVYEQYF.

The V call is TRBV11-2, the J call TRBJ1-2, with 11 nucleotides matching TRBD1. Germline CDR1 and CDR2: SGHAT and FQNNGV. The J segment lost 3 bases and the V segment lost 5 bases, leaving 2 bases of the junction unmatched. The CDR3 has 14 residues. CDR3: CASSPGQGDYGYTF. For the CDR3, the DNA is TGTGCCAGCAGCCCGGGACAGGGGGACTATGGCTACACCTTC.

The chain is built from TRBV19 and TRBJ2-2; TRBD2 matches at 13 bases. The CDR3 is made up of 17 amino acids. Germline assignment: CDR1 LNHDA and CDR2 SQIVND (reference sequence). With 8 bases clipped from V and 6 bases from J, the junction kept 12 bases outside the gene matches. The CDR3 loop is CASRGLAGAPQAGELFF. CDR3 DNA: TGTGCCAGTCGAGGACTAGCGGGGGCTCCACAGGCCGGGGAGCTGTTTTTT.

V is TRBV30 and J is TRBJ1-3; D is perhaps TRBD1 (5 bases). Germline loops: CDR1 GTSNPN, CDR2 SVGIG (reference sequence). This CDR3 comprises 13 residues. With 5 bases removed from V and 0 bases from J, the gap between germline ends came to 8 bases. CDR3 protein: CAWGQNSGNTIYF. DNA for the CDR3: TGTGCCTGGGGACAAAACTCTGGAAACACCATATATTTT.

V and J are TRBV7-9 and TRBJ1-2; D is ambiguous. V gave up 0 bases and J gave up 7 bases, with 15 bases separating them. The CDR3 is made up of 15 amino acids. Germline-derived CDR1 and CDR2 are SEHNR and FQNEAQ (reference sequence). The chain's CDR3 is CASSLAKESPLGYTF. The CDR3 nucleotides are TGTGCCAGCAGCTTAGCGAAGGAATCCCCCCTTGGCTACACCTTC.